This T cell receptor beta chain emerged from a study of cytomegalovirus exposure and HLA in healthy donors. General study findings and limits: Specific recognition of CMV antigens was confirmed in vitro for three chains (all CMV-associated). CMV serostatus was the sole immune exposure data available.

Regarding this clone: Antigen unknown.

The CDR3 spans 15 residues. Unmatched junction bases numbered 12, after V lost 5 bases and J lost 7 bases. Germline CDR1 and CDR2: MDHEN and SYDVKM. 60 Vbeta and 13 Jbeta primers were used in PCR. As originally analysed: Later, tens of millions of unique TCR beta chains were counted in an analysis, and roughly 11 million of them were shared. Clones were sequenced by immunoSEQ multiplex PCR, and TCRdb holds only the in-frame ones, with some missing. V, J and clone size are taken as reported in that table, and D and trimming were inferred from the DNA itself. Of some 130,000 clones in the sample, about 72% were seen once.

Material: PBMCs. The chain joins TRBV28 to TRBJ1-2; 8 nucleotides agree with TRBD1. This receptor was identified in a female donor in good health and CMV-seronegative. The CDR3 sequence: CASSKPVGTGSGYTF. Written as DNA, the CDR3 is TGTGCCAGCAGTAAGCCGGTTGGGACAGGATCTGGCTACACCTTC.